The 14 T cell receptor beta chains presented below share a single source sample, sequenced in a study of T-cell reconstitution after alpha-beta-depleted transplantation in children. Molecular barcoding with unique molecular identifiers was used for the TCRbeta library. A single record per CDR3 protein comes from TCRdb applying MiXCR to the PCR reads. Among a few hundred thousand distinct CDR3 sequences, roughly 23% were seen once, and the ten largest hold approximately 2.5%. The input for sequencing was PBMCs, taken before TCRalphabeta/CD19-depleted stem cell transplant. The origin of the receptors is a girl aged 2-10 years with Fanconi anemia, due to receive a stem cell transplant.

This clonotype was recorded many times. The chain carries TRBV4-2 and TRBJ1-2, with 7 bases that match TRBD1. Germline CDR1 and CDR2: LGHNA and YNFKEQ. With 1 base clipped from V and 0 bases from J, the junction kept 8 bases outside the gene matches. The CDR3 is 17 amino acids. The CDR3 nucleotides are TGTGCCAGCAGCCAAGCGACAGGGTATAACCCTAACTATGGCTACACCTTC. It translates to CASSQATGYNPNYGYTF.

The chain joins TRBV6-1 to TRBJ2-7; D is perhaps TRBD1 (5 bases). The germline V gene encodes CDR1 MNHNS and CDR2 SASEGT. This CDR3 comprises 13 residues. V shed 4 bases and J shed 0 bases, with 7 bases lying between them. This chain's CDR3 is CASSGQLSYEQYF. The CDR3 DNA reads as TGTGCCAGCAGTGGACAGCTCTCCTACGAGCAGTACTTC.

This clonotype appeared many times. V and J are TRBV18 and TRBJ2-1; 9 nucleotides align to TRBD1. V was clipped by 5 bases and J by 9 bases; unmatched bases: 11. CDR3 length equals 15 residues. Germline CDR1 is KGHSH and CDR2 is LQKENI. Written as DNA, the CDR3 is TGTGCCAGCTCATCGGACAGGGGACTGAATAGTGAGCAGTTCTTC. This encodes CASSSDRGLNSEQFF.

This clonotype was counted only a few times. The chain is built from TRBV20-1 and TRBJ2-1, with 14 bases aligning to TRBD2. J lost 8 bases, V lost 5 bases, and 5 bases had no gene match. Germline V lookup: CDR1 DFQATT, CDR2 SNEGSKA (reference sequence). The CDR3 spans 14 residues. The CDR3 loop reads CSASGTSGSYEQFF. The CDR3 DNA reads as TGCAGTGCTTCCGGGACTAGCGGGAGTTATGAGCAGTTCTTC.

Concerning this clonotype: A read error may account for a junction end that differs from germline. The genes are TRBV7-3 and TRBJ2-5, with TRBD1 as a possible D gene (7 bases). CDR1 and CDR2 from the germline V gene are SGHTA and FQGTGA. CDR3 length: 12 residues. CDR3 region: CSSRGAGETQYF. CDR3 nucleotides: TGTTCCAGCAGGGGGGCAGGGGAGACCCAGTACTTC.

There are a few counts of this clonotype. The chain joins TRBV28 to TRBJ1-2; maybe TRBD1 (5 bases). V was trimmed by 4 bases and J by 4 bases, leaving 13 bases between them. Germline V gene data show CDR1 as MDHEN and CDR2 as SYDVKM. The CDR3 is made up of 14 amino acids. CDR3 loop: CASSSPRVGYGYTF. CDR3 nucleotides: TGTGCCAGCAGTTCTCCCAGGGTTGGCTATGGCTACACCTTC.

The chain is built from TRBV29-1 and TRBJ2-7; 9 positions agree with TRBD1. Unmatched junction bases numbered 8, after V lost 1 base and J lost 7 bases. CDR3 length: 14 amino acids. Germline V CDR1 and CDR2: SQVTM, ANQGSEA. The CDR3 sequence: CSVEVRTGVGEQYF. The CDR3 coding sequence is TGCAGCGTTGAAGTCAGGACAGGGGTCGGAGAGCAGTACTTC.

This clonotype was seen ten or more times. This chain connects TRBV12-3 or TRBV12-4 to TRBJ2-3; D is undetermined. The germline V and J ends were trimmed by 6 bases and 6 bases, with 13 bases remaining between them. The CDR3 is 13 residues long. The CDR3 DNA reads as TGTGCCAGCAGGACGGGTTCAGCGGATACGCAGTATTTT. Residues: CASRTGSADTQYF.

This clonotype was picked up many times. This chain links TRBV20-1 with TRBJ2-7; TRBD2 matches at 8 bases. Germline assignment: CDR1 DFQATT and CDR2 SNEGSKA (reference sequence). V shed 5 bases, J shed 5 bases, and the junction held 5 bases outside the gene matches. CDR3 size: 12 residues. The chain's CDR3 is CSAGGTRNEQYF. The CDR3 region has the DNA TGCAGTGCTGGGGGGACTAGAAACGAGCAGTACTTC.

This clonotype was observed a few times. The V gene is TRBV12-3 or TRBV12-4, the J gene TRBJ2-2, with TRBD2 matching 9 bases. V was clipped by 3 bases and J by 6 bases; unmatched bases: 5. The CDR3 runs 15 residues. The CDR3 protein is CASSFGGGASGELFF. DNA of the CDR3: TGTGCCAGCAGTTTCGGCGGGGGGGCGTCCGGGGAGCTGTTTTTT.

The chain joins TRBV6-1 to TRBJ2-1, with 12 nucleotides matching TRBD1. Trimming removed 4 bases from V and 0 bases from J; junction bases left unmatched: 10. The CDR3 is 19 amino acids. Germline-derived CDR1 and CDR2 are MNHNS and SASEGT. CDR3 coding DNA: TGTGCCAGCAGTGGCCCGGGACAGGGGGCATTTGGCTCCTACAATGAGCAGTTCTTC. Residues: CASSGPGQGAFGSYNEQFF.

This clonotype occurred a few times. The rearrangement links TRBV29-1 to TRBJ2-2, with D tentatively TRBD1 (5 bases). From germline, CDR1 is SQVTM and CDR2 ANQGSEA. The CDR3 consists of 13 residues. V lost 5 bases to trimming and J lost 1 base, with 8 bases between them. Here the CDR3 reads CSVLTGNTGELFF. The CDR3 DNA is TGCAGCGTTCTTACAGGGAACACCGGGGAGCTGTTTTTT.

In its sample, this clonotype was seen a few times. The chain joins TRBV4-1 to TRBJ2-7; 9 bases map to TRBD2. Germline loops: CDR1 MGHRA, CDR2 YSYEKL. V was pared by 0 bases and J by 3 bases, with 6 bases of the junction left unmatched. This CDR3 is 16 amino acids long. CDR3 in DNA: TGCGCCAGCAGCCAAGAAAATAGCGGGAGTTACTACGAGCAGTACTTC. It codes for CASSQENSGSYYEQYF.

This clonotype has only a few counts. V and J are TRBV7-2 and TRBJ2-3; D uncertain. Germline CDR1 is SGHTA and CDR2 is FQGNSA. V shed 3 bases and J shed 4 bases, with 8 bases lying between them. The CDR3 covers 13 residues. The CDR3 coding sequence is TGTGCCAGCAGCTTTTTATCGGCAGATACGCAGTATTTT. Its translation: CASSFLSADTQYF. The variable domain in full, completed from reference TRBV7-2 and TRBJ2-3, reads GAGVSQSPSNKVTEKGKDVELRCDPISGHTALYWYRQSLGQGLEFLIYFQGNSAPDKSGLPSDRFSAERTGGSVSTLTIQRTQQEDSAVYLCASSFLSADTQYFGPGTRLTVL.